This T cell receptor delta chain was identified in a study of Vδ1+ human thymocytes. The table lists this clone with a few counts. Its antigen is unknown. Sequences come from RNA converted to cDNA by reverse transcription. Multiplex PCR used pooled V-gene forward primers and a constant-region reverse primer to amplify CDR3s. TCRdb reanalysed the multiplex PCR reads via CATT. Of around 56,000 delta-chain clones in the sample, less than 15% were seen once. Study-level points and caveats: Thymic TRG and TRD repertoires appeared highly polyclonal.

The V gene's germline CDR1 is TSWWSYY and CDR2 QGS. V was cut by 1 base and J by 0 bases, with 18 bases left in between. The CDR3 is 18 residues long. The chain links TRDV1 to TRDJ1, with D maybe TRDD2 (5 bases). Sequenced input: Vdelta1+ gamma-delta thymocytes from the thymus. Subset described: FACS-sorted CD3+ TCRalphabeta- TCRVdelta1+ TCRVdelta2- thymocytes. This clonotype was obtained from a girl under three years old who had congenital heart surgery. The DNA for the CDR3 is TGTGCTCTTGGGGAACGTTCCTGCAGCAGCACCCACACCGATAAACTCATCTTT. Residues: CALGERSCSSTHTDKLIF.